The sequence of this T cell receptor (beta chain) was determined in a study of blood T cell repertoires in COVID-19. The assay was immunoSEQ multiplex PCR, and TCRdb's table has in-frame clones only and misses some. Among 230,000 or so clones listed, 86% were seen once. There are 12 residues in the CDR3. Trimming removed 2 bases from V and 6 bases from J, with 7 bases in between. This rearrangement joins TRBV12-3 or TRBV12-4 to TRBJ1-1; no firm D call. The sample consisted of PBMCs or T cells enriched from blood (not recorded which). The receptor comes from a woman in her thirties or forties with acute COVID-19. The CDR3 DNA follows: TGTGCCAGCAGTTTATACAGCTCTGAAGCTTTCTTT. It yields the protein CASSLYSSEAFF.